One T cell receptor (beta chain) is described in this entry. Its antigen is not identified. The sample belongs to a study of cytomegalovirus exposure and HLA in healthy donors. The CDR3 contains 18 residues. Germline CDR1 is SGDLS and CDR2 is YYNGEE. The junction had 8 bases not matched to a gene; V was cut back by 2 bases and J by 0 bases. PCR amplification relied on 60 Vbeta primers (plus 13 Jbeta primers). TCRdb's copy holds only in-frame clones and misses some; the assay was immunoSEQ multiplex PCR. The sample shows fewer than 140,000 clones, over 75% of them seen only once. Broader study findings: Per published accounts, TCR beta sequences correctly predicted the HLA-A and HLA-B alleles of most subjects.

This chain links TRBV9 with TRBJ1-2; 12 bases are shared with TRBD1. This clonotype originated in a man aged 60 to 69 in good health and CMV-seronegative. The sample was PBMCs. The CDR3 nucleotides are TGTGCCAGCAGCGTGGGGACAGGGGGCAGCGCGGCTAACTATGGCTACACCTTC. This sequence encodes CASSVGTGGSAANYGYTF.